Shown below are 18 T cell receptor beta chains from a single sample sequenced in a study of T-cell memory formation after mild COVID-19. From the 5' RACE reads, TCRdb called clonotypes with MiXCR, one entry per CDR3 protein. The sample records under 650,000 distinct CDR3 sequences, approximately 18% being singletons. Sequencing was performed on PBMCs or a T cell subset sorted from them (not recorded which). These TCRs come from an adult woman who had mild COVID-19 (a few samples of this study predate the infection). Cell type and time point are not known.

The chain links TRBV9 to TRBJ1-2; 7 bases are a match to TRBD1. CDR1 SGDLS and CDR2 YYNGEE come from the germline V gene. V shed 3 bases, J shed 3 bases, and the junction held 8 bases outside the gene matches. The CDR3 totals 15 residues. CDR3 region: CASSAQTGRDYGYTF. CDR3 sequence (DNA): TGTGCCAGCAGCGCCCAGACAGGGCGCGACTATGGCTACACCTTC.

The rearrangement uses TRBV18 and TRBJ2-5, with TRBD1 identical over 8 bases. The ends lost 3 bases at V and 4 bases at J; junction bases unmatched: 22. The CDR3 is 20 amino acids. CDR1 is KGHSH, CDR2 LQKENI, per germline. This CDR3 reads CASSPDPLGLQGARGETQYF. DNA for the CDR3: TGTGCCAGCTCACCGGACCCGCTCGGTCTTCAGGGGGCAAGGGGAGAGACCCAGTACTTC.

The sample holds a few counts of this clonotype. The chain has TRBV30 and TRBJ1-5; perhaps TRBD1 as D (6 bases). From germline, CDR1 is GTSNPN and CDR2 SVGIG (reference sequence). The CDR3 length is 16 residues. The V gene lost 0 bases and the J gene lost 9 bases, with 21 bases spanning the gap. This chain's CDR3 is CAWSVRGALSVWPQHF. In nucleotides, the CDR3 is TGTGCCTGGAGTGTACGGGGGGCATTATCGGTTTGGCCCCAGCATTTT.

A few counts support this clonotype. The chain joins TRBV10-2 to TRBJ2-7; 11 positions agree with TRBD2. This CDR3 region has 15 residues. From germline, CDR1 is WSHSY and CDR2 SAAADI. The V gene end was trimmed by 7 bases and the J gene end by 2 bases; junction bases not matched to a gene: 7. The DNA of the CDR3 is TGCGCCAGCACTGCTACTAGCGGGAGCGCCTACGAGCAGTACTTC. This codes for CASTATSGSAYEQYF.

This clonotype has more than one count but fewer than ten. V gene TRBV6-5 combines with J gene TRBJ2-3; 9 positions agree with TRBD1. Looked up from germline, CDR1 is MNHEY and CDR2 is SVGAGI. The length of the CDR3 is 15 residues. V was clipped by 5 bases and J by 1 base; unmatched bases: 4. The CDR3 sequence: CASSRQGGGTDTQYF. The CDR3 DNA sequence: TGTGCCAGCAGTCGACAGGGGGGAGGCACAGATACGCAGTATTTT.

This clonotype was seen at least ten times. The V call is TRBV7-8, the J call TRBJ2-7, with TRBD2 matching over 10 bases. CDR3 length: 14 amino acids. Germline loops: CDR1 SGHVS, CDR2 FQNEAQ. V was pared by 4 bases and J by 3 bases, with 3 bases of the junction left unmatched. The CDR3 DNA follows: TGTGCCAGCAGCTCGGGACTAGCGATCTACGAGCAGTACTTC. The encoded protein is CASSSGLAIYEQYF.

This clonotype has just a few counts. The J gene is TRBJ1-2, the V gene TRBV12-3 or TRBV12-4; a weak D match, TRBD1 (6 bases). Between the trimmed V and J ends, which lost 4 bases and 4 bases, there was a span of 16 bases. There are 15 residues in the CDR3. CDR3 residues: CASSSRLGAGYGYTF. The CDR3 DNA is TGTGCCAGCAGTTCCCGACTGGGGGCAGGCTATGGCTACACCTTC.

For the CDR3, the DNA is TGTGCCAGCAGCCTTAACAGGGGGGGGGCCTACGAGCAGTACTTC. Its protein product is CASSLNRGGAYEQYF. The chain combines TRBV4-2 with TRBJ2-7; maybe TRBD1 (8 bases). V lost 4 bases and J lost 2, with 15 bases in between. This CDR3 has 15 amino acids. Germline-derived CDR1 and CDR2 are LGHNA and YNFKEQ.

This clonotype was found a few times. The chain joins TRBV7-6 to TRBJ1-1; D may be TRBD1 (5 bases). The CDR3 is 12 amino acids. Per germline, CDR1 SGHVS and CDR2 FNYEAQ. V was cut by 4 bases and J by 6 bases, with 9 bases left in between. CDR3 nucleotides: TGTGCCAGCAGCTCGGGGGTCCCTGAAGCTTTCTTT. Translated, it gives CASSSGVPEAFF.

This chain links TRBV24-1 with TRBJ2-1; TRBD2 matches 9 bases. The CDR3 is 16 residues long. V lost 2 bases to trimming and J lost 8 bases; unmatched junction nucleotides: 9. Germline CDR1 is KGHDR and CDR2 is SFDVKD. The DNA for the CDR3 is TGTGCCACCAGTGATTCCTCCGGACTAGCGAGGGATGAGCAGTTCTTC. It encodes CATSDSSGLARDEQFF.

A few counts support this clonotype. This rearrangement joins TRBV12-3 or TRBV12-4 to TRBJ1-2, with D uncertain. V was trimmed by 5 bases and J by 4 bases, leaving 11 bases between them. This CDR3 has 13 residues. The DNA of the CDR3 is TGTGCCAGCAGTGAGCGATGGGGCTATGGCTACACCTTC. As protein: CASSERWGYGYTF.

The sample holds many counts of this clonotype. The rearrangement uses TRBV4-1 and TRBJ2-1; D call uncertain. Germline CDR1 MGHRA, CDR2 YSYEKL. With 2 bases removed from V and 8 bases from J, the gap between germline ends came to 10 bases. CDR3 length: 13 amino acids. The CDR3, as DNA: TGCGCCAGCAGCCAATCCTTCCAAGATGAGCAGTTCTTC. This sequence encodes CASSQSFQDEQFF.

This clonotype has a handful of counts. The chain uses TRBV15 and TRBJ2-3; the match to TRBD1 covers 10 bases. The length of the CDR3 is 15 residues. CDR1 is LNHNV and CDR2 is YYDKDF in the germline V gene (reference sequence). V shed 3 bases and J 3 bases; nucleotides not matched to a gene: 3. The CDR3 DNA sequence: TGTGCCACCAGCAGCCCGGGACAGGGGACAGATACGCAGTATTTT. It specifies CATSSPGQGTDTQYF.

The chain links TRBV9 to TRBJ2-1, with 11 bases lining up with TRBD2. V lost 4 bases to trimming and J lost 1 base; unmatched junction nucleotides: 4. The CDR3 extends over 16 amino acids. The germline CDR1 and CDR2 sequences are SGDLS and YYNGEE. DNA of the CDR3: TGTGCCAGCAGCTTTAGCGGGGGGGGATCCTACAATGAGCAGTTCTTC. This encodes CASSFSGGGSYNEQFF. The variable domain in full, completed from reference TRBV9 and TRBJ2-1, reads DSGVTQTPKHLITATGQRVTLRCSPRSGDLSVYWYQQSLDQGLQFLIQYYNGEERAKGNILERFSAQQFPDLHSELNLSSLELGDSALYFCASSFSGGGSYNEQFFGPGTRLTVL.

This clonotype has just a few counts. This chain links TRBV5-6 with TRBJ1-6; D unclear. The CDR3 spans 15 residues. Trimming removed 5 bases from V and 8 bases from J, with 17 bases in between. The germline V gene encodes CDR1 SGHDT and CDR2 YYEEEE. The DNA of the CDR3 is TGTGCCAGCAGTCGCCGACTTGTCCTGGATTCACCCCTCCACTTT. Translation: CASSRRLVLDSPLHF.

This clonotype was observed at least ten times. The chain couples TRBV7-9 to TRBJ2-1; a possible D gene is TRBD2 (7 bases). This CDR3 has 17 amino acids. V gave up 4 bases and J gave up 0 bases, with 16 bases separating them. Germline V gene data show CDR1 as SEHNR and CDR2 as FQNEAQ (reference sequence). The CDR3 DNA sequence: TGTGCCAGCAGCTCTGGCGGGGCGGGGGCCTCCTACAATGAGCAGTTCTTC. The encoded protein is CASSSGGAGASYNEQFF. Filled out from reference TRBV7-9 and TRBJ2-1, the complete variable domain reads DTGVSQNPRHKITKRGQNVTFRCDPISEHNRLYWYRQTLGQGPEFLTYFQNEAQLEKSRLLSDRFSAERPKGSFSTLEIQRTEQGDSAMYLCASSSGGAGASYNEQFFGPGTRLTVL.

The CDR3 protein is CASSSFPGQYLDTQYF. The DNA for the CDR3 is TGTGCCAGCAGCTCCTTTCCGGGACAGTATTTGGATACGCAGTATTTT. This sequence joins TRBV7-9 and TRBJ2-3, with 7 nucleotides matching TRBD1. Germline values: CDR1 SEHNR, CDR2 FQNEAQ (reference sequence). V lost 4 bases to trimming and J lost 6 bases; unmatched junction nucleotides: 13. CDR3 length equals 16 residues.

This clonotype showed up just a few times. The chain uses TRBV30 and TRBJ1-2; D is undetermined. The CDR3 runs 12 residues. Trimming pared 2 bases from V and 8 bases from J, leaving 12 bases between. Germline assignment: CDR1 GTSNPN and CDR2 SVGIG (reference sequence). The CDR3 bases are TGTGCCTGGAGTTCCTATGAGCGAGGCTACACCTTC. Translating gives CAWSSYERGYTF.